This TCR beta chain was captured in a study of T cells after yellow fever vaccination. The CDR3 length is 15 residues. Deletions cut 5 bases from V and 5 bases from J, with 18 bases between. The germline CDR1 and CDR2 sequences are SSHAT and FNYEAQ (reference sequence). This clonotype was detected a few times. TCRdb re-derived calls from the 5' RACE reads in MiXCR, one entry per CDR3 protein. The data hold 450,000 to 650,000 distinct CDR3 sequences, with about a fifth observed a single time. This specimen consisted of PBMCs, obtained roughly 23 days after the first yellow fever vaccination. This rearrangement joins TRBV7-7 to TRBJ2-5, with D unresolved. This clonotype was sampled from a young man who received the YFV17D yellow fever vaccine. The CDR3 DNA follows: TGTGCCAGCAGCGATAAGACGGGCCGTACGGAGACCCAGTACTTC. It codes for CASSDKTGRTETQYF.